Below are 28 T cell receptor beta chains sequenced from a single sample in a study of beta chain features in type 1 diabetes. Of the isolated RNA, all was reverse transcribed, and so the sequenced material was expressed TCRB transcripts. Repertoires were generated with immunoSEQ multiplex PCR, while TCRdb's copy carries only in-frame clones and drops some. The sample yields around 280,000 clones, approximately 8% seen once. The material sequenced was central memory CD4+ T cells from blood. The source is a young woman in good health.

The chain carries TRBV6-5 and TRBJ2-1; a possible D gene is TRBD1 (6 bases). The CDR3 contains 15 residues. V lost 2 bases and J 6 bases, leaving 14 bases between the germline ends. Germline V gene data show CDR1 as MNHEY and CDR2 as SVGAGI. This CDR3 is CASSYRGYRVNEQFF. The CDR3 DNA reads TGTGCCAGCAGTTACAGAGGTTACAGGGTCAATGAGCAGTTCTTC.

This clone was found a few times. CDR3 amino acids: CASSPYGRGNTDTQYF. The CDR3 DNA is TGCGCCAGCAGCCCCTATGGGCGGGGGAACACAGATACGCAGTATTTT. The chain is built from TRBV4-1 and TRBJ2-3, with 7 bases fitting TRBD2. The V segment lost 4 bases and the J segment 2 bases; nucleotides outside the gene matches: 9. This CDR3 contains 16 residues. Germline-derived CDR1 and CDR2 are MGHRA and YSYEKL.

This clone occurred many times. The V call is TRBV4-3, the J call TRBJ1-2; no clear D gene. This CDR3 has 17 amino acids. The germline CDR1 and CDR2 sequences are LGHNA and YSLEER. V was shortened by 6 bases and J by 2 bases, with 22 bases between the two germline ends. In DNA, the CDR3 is TGCGCCAGCAGAGCTTCGAATACCAGAGCTCGCAACTATGGCTACACCTTC. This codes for CASRASNTRARNYGYTF.

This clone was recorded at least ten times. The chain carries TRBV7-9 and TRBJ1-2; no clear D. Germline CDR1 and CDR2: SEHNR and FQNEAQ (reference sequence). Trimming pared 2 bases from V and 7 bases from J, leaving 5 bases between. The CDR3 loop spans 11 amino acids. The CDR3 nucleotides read TGTGCCAGCAGCTTACACAGTGGCTACACCTTC. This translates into CASSLHSGYTF.

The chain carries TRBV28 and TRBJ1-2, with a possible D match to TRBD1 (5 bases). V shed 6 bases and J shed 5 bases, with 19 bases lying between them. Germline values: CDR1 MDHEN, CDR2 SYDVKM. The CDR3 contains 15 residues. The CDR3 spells CASSRGSGTLYGYTF. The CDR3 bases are TGTGCCAGCAGCCGGGGGAGCGGGACTTTATATGGCTACACCTTC.

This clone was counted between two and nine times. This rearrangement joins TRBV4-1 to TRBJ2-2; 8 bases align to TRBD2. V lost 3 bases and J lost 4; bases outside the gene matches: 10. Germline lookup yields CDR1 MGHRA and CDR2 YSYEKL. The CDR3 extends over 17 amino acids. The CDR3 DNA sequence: TGCGCCAGCAGCCAGAGAATAGCGGGGTCTGCCACCGGGGAGCTGTTTTTT. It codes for CASSQRIAGSATGELFF.

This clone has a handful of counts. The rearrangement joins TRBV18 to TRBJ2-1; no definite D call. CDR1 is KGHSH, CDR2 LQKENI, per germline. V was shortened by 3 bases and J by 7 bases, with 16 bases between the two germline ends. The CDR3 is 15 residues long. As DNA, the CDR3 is TGTGCCAGCTCACCCGCCCCTCCCCCCGAAAATGAGCAGTTCTTC. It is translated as CASSPAPPPENEQFF.

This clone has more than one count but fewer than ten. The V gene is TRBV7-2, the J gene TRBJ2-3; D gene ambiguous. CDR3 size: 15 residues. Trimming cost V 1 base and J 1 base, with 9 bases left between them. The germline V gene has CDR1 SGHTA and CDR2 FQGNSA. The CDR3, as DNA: TGTGCCAGCAGCTTAGATGTGATCGGCACAGATACGCAGTATTTT. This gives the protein CASSLDVIGTDTQYF.

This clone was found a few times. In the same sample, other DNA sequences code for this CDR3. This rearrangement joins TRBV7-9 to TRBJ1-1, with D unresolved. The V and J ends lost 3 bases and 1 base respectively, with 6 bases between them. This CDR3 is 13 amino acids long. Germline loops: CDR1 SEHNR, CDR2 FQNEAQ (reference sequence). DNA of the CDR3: TGTGCCAGCAGCTTTAACCCGAACACTGAAGCTTTCTTT. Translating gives CASSFNPNTEAFF.

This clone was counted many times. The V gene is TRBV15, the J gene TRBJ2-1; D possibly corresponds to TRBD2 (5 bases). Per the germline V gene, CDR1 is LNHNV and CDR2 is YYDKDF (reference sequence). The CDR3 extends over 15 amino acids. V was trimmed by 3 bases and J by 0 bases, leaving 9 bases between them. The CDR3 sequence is CATSSPGSSYNEQFF. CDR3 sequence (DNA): TGTGCCACCAGCAGCCCGGGGAGCTCCTACAATGAGCAGTTCTTC.

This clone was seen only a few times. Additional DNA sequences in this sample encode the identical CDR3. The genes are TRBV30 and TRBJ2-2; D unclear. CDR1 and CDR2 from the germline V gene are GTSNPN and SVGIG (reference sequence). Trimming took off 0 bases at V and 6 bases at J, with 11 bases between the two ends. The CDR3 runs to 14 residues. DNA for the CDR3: TGTGCCTGGAGTGTAAAGGGTCACGCCGGGGAGCTGTTTTTT. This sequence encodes CAWSVKGHAGELFF. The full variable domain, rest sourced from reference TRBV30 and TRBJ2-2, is SQTIHQWPATLVQPVGSPLSLECTVEGTSNPNLYWYRQAAGRGLQLLFYSVGIGQISSEVPQNLSASRPQDRQFILSSKKLLLSDSGFYLCAWSVKGHAGELFFGEGSRLTVL.

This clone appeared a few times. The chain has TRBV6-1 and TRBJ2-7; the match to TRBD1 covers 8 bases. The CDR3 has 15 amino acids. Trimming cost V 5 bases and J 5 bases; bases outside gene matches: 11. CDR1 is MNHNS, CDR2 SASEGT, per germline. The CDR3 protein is CASSFIDRGMDEQYF. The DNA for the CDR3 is TGTGCCAGCAGTTTCATCGACAGGGGTATGGACGAGCAGTACTTC.

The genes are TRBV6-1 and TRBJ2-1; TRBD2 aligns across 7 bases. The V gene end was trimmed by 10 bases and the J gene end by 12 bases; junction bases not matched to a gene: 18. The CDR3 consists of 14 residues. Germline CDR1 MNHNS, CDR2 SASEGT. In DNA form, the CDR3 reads TGTGCCACCTTACTTTCGGGAGGCCCCTCCGGGCAGTTCTTC. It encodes CATLLSGGPSGQFF.

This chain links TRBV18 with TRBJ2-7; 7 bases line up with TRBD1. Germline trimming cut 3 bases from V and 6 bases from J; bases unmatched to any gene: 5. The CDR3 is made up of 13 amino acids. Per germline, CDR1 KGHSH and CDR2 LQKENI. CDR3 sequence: CASSPGQDFEQYV. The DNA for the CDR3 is TGTGCCAGCTCACCTGGACAGGACTTCGAGCAGTACGTC.

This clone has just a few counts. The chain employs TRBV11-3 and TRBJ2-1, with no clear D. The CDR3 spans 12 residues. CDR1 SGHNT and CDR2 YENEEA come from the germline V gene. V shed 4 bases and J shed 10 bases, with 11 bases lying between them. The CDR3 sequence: CASSSGGREQFF. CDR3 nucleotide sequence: TGTGCCAGCAGCTCGGGTGGACGCGAGCAGTTCTTC.

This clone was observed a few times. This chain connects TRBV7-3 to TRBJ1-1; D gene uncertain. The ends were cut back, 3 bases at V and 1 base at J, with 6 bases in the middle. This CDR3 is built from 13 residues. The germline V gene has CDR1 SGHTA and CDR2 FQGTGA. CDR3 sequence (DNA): TGTGCCAGCAGCTTCGGACCGAACACTGAAGCTTTCTTT. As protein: CASSFGPNTEAFF.

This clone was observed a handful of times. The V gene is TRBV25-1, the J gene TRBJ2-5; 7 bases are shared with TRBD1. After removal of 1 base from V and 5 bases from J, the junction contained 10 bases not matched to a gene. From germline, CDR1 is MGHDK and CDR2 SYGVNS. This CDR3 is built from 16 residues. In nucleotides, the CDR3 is TGTGCCAGCAGTGAATCACGTGCAGGGGGTGCGGAGACCCAGTACTTC. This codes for CASSESRAGGAETQYF.

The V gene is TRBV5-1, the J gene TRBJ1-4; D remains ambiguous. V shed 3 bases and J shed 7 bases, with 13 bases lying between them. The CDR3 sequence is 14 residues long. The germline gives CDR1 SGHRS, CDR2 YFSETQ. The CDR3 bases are TGCGCCAGCAGCTATAGGAGAGCTAGTGAAAAACTGTTTTTT. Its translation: CASSYRRASEKLFF.

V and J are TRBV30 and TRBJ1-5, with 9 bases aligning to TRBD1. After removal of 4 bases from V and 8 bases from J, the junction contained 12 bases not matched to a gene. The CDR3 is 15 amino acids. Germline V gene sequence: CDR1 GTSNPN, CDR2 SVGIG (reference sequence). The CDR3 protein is CAWTAGDRDQEPQHF. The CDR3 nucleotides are TGTGCCTGGACGGCCGGGGACAGGGATCAGGAGCCCCAGCATTTT.

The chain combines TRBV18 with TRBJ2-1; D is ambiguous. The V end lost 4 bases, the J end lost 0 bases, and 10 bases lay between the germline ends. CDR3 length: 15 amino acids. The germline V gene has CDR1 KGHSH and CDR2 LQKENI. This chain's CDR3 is CASSLSISSYNEQFF. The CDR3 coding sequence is TGTGCCAGCTCACTTTCGATAAGCTCCTACAATGAGCAGTTCTTC.

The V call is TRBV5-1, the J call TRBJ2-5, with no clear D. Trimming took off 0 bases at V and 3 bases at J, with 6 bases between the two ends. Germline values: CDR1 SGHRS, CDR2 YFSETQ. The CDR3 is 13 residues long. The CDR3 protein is CASSLAKEETQYF. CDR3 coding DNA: TGCGCCAGCAGCTTGGCCAAGGAAGAGACCCAGTACTTC.

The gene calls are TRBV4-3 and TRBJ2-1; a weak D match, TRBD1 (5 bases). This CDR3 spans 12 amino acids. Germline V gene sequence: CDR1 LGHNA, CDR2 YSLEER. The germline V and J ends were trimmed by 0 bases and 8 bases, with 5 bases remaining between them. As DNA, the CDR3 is TGCGCCAGCAGCCAAGAAGGGGATGAGCAGTTCTTC. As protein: CASSQEGDEQFF.

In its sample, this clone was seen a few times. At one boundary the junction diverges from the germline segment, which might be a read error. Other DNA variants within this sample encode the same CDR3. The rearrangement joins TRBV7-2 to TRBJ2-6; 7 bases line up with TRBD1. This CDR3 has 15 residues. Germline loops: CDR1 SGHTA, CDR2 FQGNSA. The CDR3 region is CASSRDRAGANVLTF. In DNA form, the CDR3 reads TGCGCCAGCAGCCGAGACAGGGCTGGGGCCAACGTCCTGACTTTC.

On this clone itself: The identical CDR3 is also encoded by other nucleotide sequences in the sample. The chain's CDR3 is CASSRDRGPYEQYF. In DNA form, the CDR3 reads TGTGCCAGCAGCAGGGACAGGGGTCCCTACGAGCAGTACTTC. The V call is TRBV7-2, the J call TRBJ2-7; 10 bases line up with TRBD1. The CDR3 is 14 residues long. The V and J ends lost 5 bases and 2 bases, in that order; junction bases with no gene match: 3. Germline CDR1 SGHTA, CDR2 FQGNSA. The full variable domain, completed using reference TRBV7-2 and TRBJ2-7, is GAGVSQSPSNKVTEKGKDVELRCDPISGHTALYWYRQSLGQGLEFLIYFQGNSAPDKSGLPSDRFSAERTGGSVSTLTIQRTQQEDSAVYLCASSRDRGPYEQYFGPGTRLTVT.

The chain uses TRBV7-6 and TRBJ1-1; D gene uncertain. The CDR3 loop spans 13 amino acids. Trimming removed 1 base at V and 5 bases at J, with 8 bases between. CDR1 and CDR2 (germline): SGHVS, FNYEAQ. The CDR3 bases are TGTGCCAGCAGCTTAGGTTTGGGAACTGAAGCTTTCTTT. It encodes CASSLGLGTEAFF.

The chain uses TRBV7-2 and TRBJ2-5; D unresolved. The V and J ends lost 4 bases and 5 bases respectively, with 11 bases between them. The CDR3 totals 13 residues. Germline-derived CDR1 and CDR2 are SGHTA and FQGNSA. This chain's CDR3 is CASSSGPRETQYF. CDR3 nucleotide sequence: TGTGCCAGCAGCTCCGGACCGCGGGAGACCCAGTACTTC.

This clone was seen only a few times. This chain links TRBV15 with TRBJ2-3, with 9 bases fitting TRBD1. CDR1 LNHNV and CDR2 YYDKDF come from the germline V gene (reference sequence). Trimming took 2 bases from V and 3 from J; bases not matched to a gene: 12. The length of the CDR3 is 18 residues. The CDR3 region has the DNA TGTGCCACCAGCAGAAGCATGATTACAGGGGGCGGGACAGATACGCAGTATTTT. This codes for CATSRSMITGGGTDTQYF.

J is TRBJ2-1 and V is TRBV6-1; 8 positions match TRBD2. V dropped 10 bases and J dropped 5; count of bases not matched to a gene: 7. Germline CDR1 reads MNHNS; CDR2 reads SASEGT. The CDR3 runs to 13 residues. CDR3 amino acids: CAISGTRDNEQFF. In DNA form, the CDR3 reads TGTGCCATCTCCGGGACTAGGGACAATGAGCAGTTCTTC.